This T cell receptor beta chain was documented in a study of regulatory T cells in long-lasting Graves disease. The study's findings and limits: Public clonotype sharing was higher in persistent than newly diagnosed patients. The small sample size may have reduced accuracy.

CDR3 length equals 15 residues. Unmatched junction bases numbered 5, after V lost 2 bases and J lost 2 bases. The germline V gene encodes CDR1 MDHEN and CDR2 SYDVKM. This clonotype was observed at least ten times. The antigen remains unidentified. This sample's time point: newly diagnosed GD, antithyroid drugs for less than 3 months. The TCR library was made from RNA extracted from PBMCs. Patients hailed from an endocrinology department in Xi'an, China. Arm-PCR of CDR3 regions and iRepertoire HTBI primers were the basis on which TCR beta libraries were built. TCRdb redid the calling of the multiplex PCR reads with MiXCR, one entry per CDR3 protein. The table has about 450,000 distinct CDR3 sequences, 14% seen once. The same data also went into a second study, on T cells in Graves' hyperthyroidism and ophthalmopathy. Per that study: The hyperthyroidism was newly diagnosed and had lasted under 2 months; the patients were aged 18 to 65.

The V gene is TRBV28, the J gene TRBJ2-7, with 8 bases identical to TRBD1. The sequence was obtained from a woman in her fifties or sixties with Graves disease. Specimen: peripheral blood mononuclear cells (PBMCs), collected at new diagnosis, from a patient treated with antithyroid drugs. CDR3: CASSLMWTGTYEQYF. The CDR3 DNA reads TGTGCCAGCAGTTTAATGTGGACAGGGACCTACGAGCAGTACTTC.